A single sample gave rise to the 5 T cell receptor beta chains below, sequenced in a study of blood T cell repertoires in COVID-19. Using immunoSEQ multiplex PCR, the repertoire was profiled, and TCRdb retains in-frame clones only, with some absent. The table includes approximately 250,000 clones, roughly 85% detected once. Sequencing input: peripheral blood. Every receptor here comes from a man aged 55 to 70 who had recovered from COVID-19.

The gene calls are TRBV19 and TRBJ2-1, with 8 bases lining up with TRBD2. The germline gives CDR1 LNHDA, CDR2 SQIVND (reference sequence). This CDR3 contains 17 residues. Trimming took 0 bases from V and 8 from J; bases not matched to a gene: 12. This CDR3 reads CASSIDLVSGTLDEQFF. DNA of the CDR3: TGTGCCAGTAGTATAGATCTAGTTAGCGGGACTCTCGATGAGCAGTTCTTC.

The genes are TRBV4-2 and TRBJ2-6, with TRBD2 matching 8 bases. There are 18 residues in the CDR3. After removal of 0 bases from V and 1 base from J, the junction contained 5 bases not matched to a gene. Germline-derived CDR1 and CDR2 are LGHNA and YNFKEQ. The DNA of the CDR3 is TGTGCCAGCAGCCAAGATCTAGGCGGGAGGTCTGGGGCCAACGTCCTGACTTTC. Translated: CASSQDLGGRSGANVLTF.

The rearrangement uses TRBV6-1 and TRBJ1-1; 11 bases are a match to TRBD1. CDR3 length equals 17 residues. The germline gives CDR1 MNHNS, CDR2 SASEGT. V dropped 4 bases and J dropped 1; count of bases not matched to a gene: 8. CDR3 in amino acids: CASSGGTGGVGNTEAFF. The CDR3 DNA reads TGTGCCAGCAGTGGGGGGACAGGGGGAGTCGGGAACACTGAAGCTTTCTTT.

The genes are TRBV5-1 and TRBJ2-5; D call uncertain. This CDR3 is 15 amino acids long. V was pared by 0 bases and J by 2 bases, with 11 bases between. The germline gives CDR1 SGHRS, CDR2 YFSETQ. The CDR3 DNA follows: TGCGCCAGCAGCTTGGACGGCAGACAACAAGAGACCCAGTACTTC. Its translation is CASSLDGRQQETQYF.

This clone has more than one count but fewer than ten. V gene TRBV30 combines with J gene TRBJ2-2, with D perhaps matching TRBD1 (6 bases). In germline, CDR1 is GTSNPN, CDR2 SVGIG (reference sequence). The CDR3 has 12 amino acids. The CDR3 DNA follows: TGTGTAACAATTAACAGGGCCGGGGAGCTGTTTTTT. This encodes CVTINRAGELFF.